The 20 T cell receptor beta chains in this list originate from one sample, sequenced in a study of T-cell reconstitution after alpha-beta-depleted transplantation in children. TCRbeta library preparation incorporated unique molecular identifiers. TCRdb reanalysed the PCR reads using MiXCR and keeps one entry per CDR3 protein. The table has 70,000 to 95,000 distinct CDR3 sequences, around 18% seen once. Sequenced here: PBMCs, mostly from graft donor cells, sampled 360 days after TCRalphabeta/CD19-depleted stem cell transplant. All receptors come from a male patient aged 2 to 10 who had a stem cell transplant for acute lymphoblastic leukemia, so the T cells may come from the graft donor.

The chain carries TRBV4-2 and TRBJ2-4; 7 bases align to TRBD2. V was clipped by 2 bases and J by 5 bases; unmatched bases: 6. CDR3 length equals 15 residues. The V gene's germline CDR1 is LGHNA and CDR2 YNFKEQ. CDR3 DNA sequence: TGTGCCAGCAGCCAACGCGGGAGCGGGGAAAACATTCAGTACTTC. This encodes CASSQRGSGENIQYF.

This clonotype showed up just a few times. The rearrangement joins TRBV6-2 or TRBV6-3 to TRBJ1-5; tentative D call: TRBD1 (5 bases). The germline CDR1 and CDR2 sequences are MNHEY and SVGEGT. This CDR3 has 14 amino acids. Between the trimmed V and J ends, which lost 2 bases and 7 bases, there was a span of 12 bases. The CDR3 sequence is CASSYRWGGQPQHF. CDR3 DNA sequence: TGTGCCAGCAGTTACAGGTGGGGCGGACAGCCCCAGCATTTT.

This clonotype was picked up many times. The chain recombines TRBV3-1 with TRBJ2-3; D ambiguous. Germline CDR1 LGHDT, CDR2 YNNKEL (reference sequence). There are 15 residues in the CDR3. V was pared by 5 bases and J by 2 bases, with 14 bases between. The CDR3 DNA follows: TGTGCCAGCAGCGACGAGGACGGCCTCACAGATACGCAGTATTTT. It translates to CASSDEDGLTDTQYF.

The chain is built from TRBV20-1 and TRBJ1-2, with 8 nucleotides matching TRBD1. The CDR3 totals 12 residues. Germline assignment: CDR1 DFQATT and CDR2 SNEGSKA (reference sequence). V lost 8 bases and J lost 4; bases outside the gene matches: 6. As DNA, the CDR3 is TGCAGTTTTCAGGGGGCGGGCTATGGCTACACCTTC. As protein: CSFQGAGYGYTF.

This chain uses TRBV20-1 with TRBJ2-4; D possibly corresponds to TRBD1 (5 bases). With 2 bases removed from V and 0 bases from J, the gap between germline ends came to 11 bases. Per germline, CDR1 DFQATT and CDR2 SNEGSKA (reference sequence). The CDR3 covers 15 residues. This CDR3 is CSARKGQLAKNIQYF. The CDR3 DNA reads as TGCAGTGCTAGAAAAGGACAACTAGCCAAAAACATTCAGTACTTC.

This clonotype was counted between two and nine times. The chain recombines TRBV2 with TRBJ2-1; D is undetermined. CDR1 is SNHLY and CDR2 is FYNNEI in the germline V gene. V was pared by 0 bases and J by 4 bases, with 4 bases between. The CDR3 is made up of 13 amino acids. The CDR3 DNA sequence: TGTGCCAGCAGTGAAGCGGAGTACAATGAGCAGTTCTTC. This sequence encodes CASSEAEYNEQFF.

This chain joins TRBV7-2 and TRBJ2-1, with 8 bases lining up with TRBD2. The CDR3 covers 18 residues. Losses at the gene ends were 8 bases for V and 0 bases for J; bases not matched to a gene: 15. Germline CDR1 SGHTA, CDR2 FQGNSA. CDR3 DNA sequence: TGTGCCAGCGGACACCTAGCGGGTTCCATGAGCTCCTACAATGAGCAGTTCTTC. It codes for CASGHLAGSMSSYNEQFF.

This clonotype turned up a few times. This chain connects TRBV7-9 to TRBJ1-1; 12 bases are shared with TRBD1. After removal of 3 bases from V and 4 bases from J, the junction contained 6 bases not matched to a gene. The V gene's germline CDR1 is SEHNR and CDR2 FQNEAQ (reference sequence). This CDR3 is 16 amino acids long. The CDR3 region has the DNA TGTGCCAGCAGCTTTAGGGACAGGGGGCACGGCACTGAAGCTTTCTTT. Its translation: CASSFRDRGHGTEAFF.

The chain links TRBV5-1 to TRBJ2-1; perhaps TRBD1 as D (6 bases). This CDR3 is 14 amino acids long. V lost 0 bases and J lost 7, with 11 bases in between. The germline V gene has CDR1 SGHRS and CDR2 YFSETQ. In nucleotides, the CDR3 is TGCGCCAGCAGCTTGGTAGGGGGACCGAATGAGCAGTTCTTC. Translating gives CASSLVGGPNEQFF.

The chain employs TRBV2 and TRBJ2-7; tentative D call: TRBD1 (7 bases). This CDR3 region has 15 residues. V was clipped by 3 bases and J by 3 bases, with 15 bases between them. CDR1 is SNHLY, CDR2 FYNNEI, per germline. In DNA form, the CDR3 reads TGTGCCAGCAGTGAGGAGGGGGCCTGGGGCTACGAGCAGTACTTC. Translation gives CASSEEGAWGYEQYF.

This clonotype has a handful of counts. This chain connects TRBV12-3 or TRBV12-4 to TRBJ2-1; tentatively, D is TRBD1 or TRBD2 (5 bases each). The V and J ends lost 1 base and 7 bases respectively, with 11 bases between them. CDR3 length: 14 residues. CDR3 DNA: TGTGCCAGCAGTTTAGGGGGGTGGGGGAATGAGCAGTTCTTC. Its protein is CASSLGGWGNEQFF.

This clonotype was seen repeatedly, ten times or more. The chain recombines TRBV20-1 with TRBJ2-3; 9 bases are a match to TRBD2. Germline loops: CDR1 DFQATT, CDR2 SNEGSKA (reference sequence). The CDR3 loop spans 16 amino acids. V lost 1 base to trimming and J lost 1 base; unmatched junction nucleotides: 6. The CDR3 loop reads CSARVHSGSRTDTQYF. CDR3 in DNA: TGCAGTGCTAGAGTCCATAGCGGGAGTCGCACAGATACGCAGTATTTT.

This sequence joins TRBV29-1 and TRBJ2-7; tentatively, D is TRBD2 (6 bases). V was shortened by 4 bases and J by 3 bases, with 13 bases between the two germline ends. This CDR3 has 13 residues. Germline V gene data show CDR1 as SQVTM and CDR2 as ANQGSEA. Here the CDR3 DNA reads TGCAGCGTTGGAAAGGCTAGCGTCTACGAGCAGTACTTC. This gives the protein CSVGKASVYEQYF.

This clonotype was detected many times. Here the CDR3 DNA reads TGCAGTGCTAGAGATTATTTAAGCGGGAGCGTAGATACGCAGTATTTT. Protein: CSARDYLSGSVDTQYF. J is TRBJ2-3 and V is TRBV20-1, with 8 bases fitting TRBD2. V lost 0 bases, J lost 5 bases, and 10 bases stayed unmatched. Germline V CDR1 and CDR2: DFQATT, SNEGSKA (reference sequence). The CDR3 runs to 16 residues.

This chain links TRBV7-2 with TRBJ2-7; possible D gene TRBD1, 5 bases. The V end was cut by 5 bases, the J end by 4 bases, with 12 bases between. The CDR3 contains 13 residues. Germline V gene sequence: CDR1 SGHTA, CDR2 FQGNSA. The CDR3 DNA reads TGTGCCAGCAGCACAAGGGGCGGATACGAGCAGTACTTC. This encodes CASSTRGGYEQYF.

The chain links TRBV20-1 to TRBJ2-5, with 8 bases fitting TRBD1. The CDR3 extends over 14 amino acids. Germline V gene lookup returns CDR1 DFQATT and CDR2 SNEGSKA (reference sequence). J gave up 5 bases and V 5 bases, and 10 bases lay outside the gene matches. CDR3 region: CSAQRDRPRETQYF. The CDR3 nucleotides are TGCAGTGCTCAGAGGGACAGGCCCAGGGAGACCCAGTACTTC.

This clonotype was detected many times. This chain joins TRBV3-1 and TRBJ1-2; TRBD1 agrees at 7 bases. The germline V gene encodes CDR1 LGHDT and CDR2 YNNKEL (reference sequence). This CDR3 is built from 14 residues. V lost 2 bases, J lost 3 bases, and 3 bases stayed unmatched. CDR3: CASSQHTGDYGYTF. CDR3 nucleotides: TGTGCCAGCAGCCAACACACAGGGGACTATGGCTACACCTTC. The complete variable domain, with remaining parts taken from reference TRBV3-1 and TRBJ1-2, reads DTAVSQTPKYLVTQMGNDKSIKCEQNLGHDTMYWYKQDSKKFLKIMFSYNNKELIINETVPNRFSPKSPDKAHLNLHINSLELGDSAVYFCASSQHTGDYGYTFGSGTRLTVV.

The genes are TRBV7-9 and TRBJ2-1; 7 bases map to TRBD1. The CDR3 runs 17 residues. The germline V gene encodes CDR1 SEHNR and CDR2 FQNEAQ (reference sequence). With V trimmed by 0 bases and J by 8 bases, 13 bases remained unmatched. The DNA for the CDR3 is TGTGCCAGCAGCTTAGCCTGGGGACAGCCGGGCCTCTATGAGCAGTTCTTC. Translation gives CASSLAWGQPGLYEQFF.

This clonotype was observed a few times. The chain joins TRBV6-5 to TRBJ1-6; D may be TRBD1 (5 bases). Trimming took off 3 bases at V and 5 bases at J, with 11 bases between the two ends. Germline CDR1 reads MNHEY; CDR2 reads SVGAGI. This CDR3 has 15 residues. In nucleotides, the CDR3 is TGTGCCAGCAGTTATGGGGCATCTAATAATTCACCCCTCCACTTT. It yields the protein CASSYGASNNSPLHF.

This clonotype was picked up a small number of times. V and J are TRBV18 and TRBJ2-7; no reliable D call. The CDR3 is 13 amino acids. Germline CDR1 reads KGHSH; CDR2 reads LQKENI. Trimming took off 3 bases at V and 5 bases at J, with 11 bases between the two ends. The CDR3 spells CASSPAIENEQYF. CDR3 bases: TGTGCCAGCTCACCGGCTATAGAAAACGAGCAGTACTTC.